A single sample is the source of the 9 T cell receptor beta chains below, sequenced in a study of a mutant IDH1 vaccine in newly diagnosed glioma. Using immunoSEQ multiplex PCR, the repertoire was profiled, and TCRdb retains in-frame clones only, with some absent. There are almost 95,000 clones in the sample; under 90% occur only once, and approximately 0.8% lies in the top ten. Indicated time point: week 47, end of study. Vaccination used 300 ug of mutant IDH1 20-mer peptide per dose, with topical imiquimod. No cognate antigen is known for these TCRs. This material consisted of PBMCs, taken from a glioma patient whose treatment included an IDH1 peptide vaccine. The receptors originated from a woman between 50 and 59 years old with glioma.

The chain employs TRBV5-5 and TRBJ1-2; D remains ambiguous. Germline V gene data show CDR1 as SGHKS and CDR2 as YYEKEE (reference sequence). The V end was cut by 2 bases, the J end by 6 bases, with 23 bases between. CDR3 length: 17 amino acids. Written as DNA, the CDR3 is TGTGCCAGCAGCTTCGGGAGTGGCCCCTCATTTAAGGATGGCTACACCTTC. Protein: CASSFGSGPSFKDGYTF.

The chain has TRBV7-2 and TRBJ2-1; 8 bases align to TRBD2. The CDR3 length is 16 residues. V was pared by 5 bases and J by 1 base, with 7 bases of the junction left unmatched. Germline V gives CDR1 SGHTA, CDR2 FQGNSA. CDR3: CASSRLQRESYNEQFF. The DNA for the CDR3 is TGTGCCAGCAGCCGGTTACAGCGGGAGTCCTACAATGAGCAGTTCTTC.

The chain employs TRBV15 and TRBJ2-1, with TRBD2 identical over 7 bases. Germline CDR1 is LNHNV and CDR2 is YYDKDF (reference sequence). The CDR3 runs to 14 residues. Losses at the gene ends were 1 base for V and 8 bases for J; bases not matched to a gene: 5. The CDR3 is CATSRGLALDEQFF. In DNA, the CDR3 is TGTGCCACCAGCAGAGGACTAGCTTTGGATGAGCAGTTCTTC.

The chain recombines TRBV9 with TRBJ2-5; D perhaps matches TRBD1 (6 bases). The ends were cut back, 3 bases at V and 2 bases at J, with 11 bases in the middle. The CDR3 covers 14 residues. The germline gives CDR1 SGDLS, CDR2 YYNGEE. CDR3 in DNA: TGTGCCAGCAGCGCCCTCGGACAGCAAGAGACCCAGTACTTC. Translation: CASSALGQQETQYF.

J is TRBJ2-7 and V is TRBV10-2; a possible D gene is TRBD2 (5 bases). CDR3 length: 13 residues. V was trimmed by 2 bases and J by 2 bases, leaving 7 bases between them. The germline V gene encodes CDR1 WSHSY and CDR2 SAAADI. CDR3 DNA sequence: TGCGCCAGCAGTGAGGACTACGCCTACGAGCAGTACTTC. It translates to CASSEDYAYEQYF.

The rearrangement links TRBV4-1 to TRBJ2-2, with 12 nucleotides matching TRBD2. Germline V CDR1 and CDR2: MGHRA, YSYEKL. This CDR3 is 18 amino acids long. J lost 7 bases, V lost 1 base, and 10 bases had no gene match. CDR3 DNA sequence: TGCGCCAGCAGCCAAGGAGCGCTAGCGGGAGGGCTAGACGGGGAGCTGTTTTTT. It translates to CASSQGALAGGLDGELFF.

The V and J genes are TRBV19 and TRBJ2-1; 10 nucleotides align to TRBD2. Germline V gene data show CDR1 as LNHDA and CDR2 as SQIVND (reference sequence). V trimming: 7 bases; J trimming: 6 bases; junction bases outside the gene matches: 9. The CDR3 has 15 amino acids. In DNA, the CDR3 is TGTGCCAGTACTCCCAGCGGGAGGGCCCTCAATGAGCAGTTCTTC. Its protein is CASTPSGRALNEQFF.

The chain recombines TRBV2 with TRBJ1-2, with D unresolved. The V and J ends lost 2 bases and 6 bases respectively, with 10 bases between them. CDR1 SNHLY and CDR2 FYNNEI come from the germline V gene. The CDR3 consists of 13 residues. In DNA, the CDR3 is TGTGCCAGCAGTGAAAGCCCAGGCAATGGCTACACCTTC. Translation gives CASSESPGNGYTF. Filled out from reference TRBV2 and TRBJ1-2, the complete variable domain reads EPEVTQTPSHQVTQMGQEVILRCVPISNHLYFYWYRQILGQKVEFLVSFYNNEISEKSEIFDDQFSVERPDGSNFTLKIRSTKLEDSAMYFCASSESPGNGYTFGSGTRLTVV.

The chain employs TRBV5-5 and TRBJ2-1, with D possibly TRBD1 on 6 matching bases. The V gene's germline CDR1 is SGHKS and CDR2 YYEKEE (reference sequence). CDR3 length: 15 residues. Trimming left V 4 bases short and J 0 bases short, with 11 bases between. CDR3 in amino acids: CASSTGTSSYNEQFF. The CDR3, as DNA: TGTGCCAGCAGCACCGGGACAAGCTCCTACAATGAGCAGTTCTTC.